This T cell receptor (beta chain) was profiled in a study of CD8+ T cells in alopecia areata. Study at large: A 6-month off-drug phase came after tofacitinib, which had lasted 6 to 18 months.

This clone was observed a few times. Following extraction, RNA underwent reverse transcription to cDNA, which served as the sequencing template. The repertoire was sequenced with immunoSEQ multiplex PCR; TCRdb's copy has only in-frame clones and lacks some. Among 150,000 to 200,000 clones listed, about three fifths were seen once. V was trimmed by 1 base and J by 4 bases, leaving 19 bases between them. This CDR3 is built from 17 residues. CDR1 and CDR2 from the germline V gene are SGHTA and FQGNSA. Treatment of the sample: oral pan-JAK inhibitor, 5-10 mg twice daily. The source is a human donor with alopecia areata. This chain uses TRBV7-2 with TRBJ1-1; D perhaps matches TRBD1 (6 bases). The specimen comprised CD4+ T cells sorted from blood, sampled at week 4, from a patient treated with tofacitinib. DNA for the CDR3: TGTGCCAGCAGCTTAGAGCCAATGTTCAGGGGAACCACTGAAGCTTTCTTT. Translating gives CASSLEPMFRGTTEAFF.